The 21 T cell receptor beta chains below all came from one sample that was sequenced in a study of shared clonotypes between healthy human individuals. Assay: immunoSEQ multiplex PCR; the TCRdb copy retains only in-frame clones and omits some. The sample has about 2.5 million clones, under 95% seen once. Sequenced sample: naive CD4+ T cells from PBMCs. This sample's subset: CD45RA+ positively selected. The receptors stem from a man between 18 and 35 years old in good health. Some clones in this sample may be carry-over from other donors' samples.

The rearrangement uses TRBV19 and TRBJ2-2; 10 bases agree with TRBD2. Germline V lookup: CDR1 LNHDA, CDR2 SQIVND (reference sequence). The CDR3 runs 18 residues. J gave up 7 bases and V 7 bases, and 18 bases lay outside the gene matches. The CDR3 protein is CASTKQGLAGAPGGELFF. CDR3 in DNA: TGTGCCAGTACCAAGCAGGGGCTAGCGGGAGCCCCGGGCGGGGAGCTGTTTTTT.

J is TRBJ2-7 and V is TRBV2; D might be TRBD2 (6 bases). The CDR3 length is 12 residues. Trimming removed 8 bases from V and 3 bases from J, with 11 bases in between. Per germline, CDR1 SNHLY and CDR2 FYNNEI. The CDR3 is CASGLAYYEQYF. The DNA of the CDR3 is TGTGCCAGCGGGCTAGCGTACTACGAGCAGTACTTC.

V gene TRBV30 combines with J gene TRBJ2-7; D not certain. Germline-derived CDR1 and CDR2 are GTSNPN and SVGIG (reference sequence). The V gene lost 3 bases and the J gene lost 0 bases, with 6 bases spanning the gap. The CDR3 covers 12 residues. The CDR3 DNA reads TGTGCCTGGAGGAAGGTCTCCTACGAGCAGTACTTC. Protein product: CAWRKVSYEQYF.

The V and J genes are TRBV5-6 and TRBJ2-2; 15 bases fit TRBD2. The CDR3 spans 16 residues. The ends lost 4 bases at V and 5 bases at J; junction bases unmatched: 3. Per germline, CDR1 SGHDT and CDR2 YYEEEE. The CDR3 loop is CASSPGTSGGTGELFF. The CDR3 DNA sequence: TGTGCCAGCAGCCCCGGGACTAGCGGGGGGACCGGGGAGCTGTTTTTT.

The chain carries TRBV28 and TRBJ2-7; TRBD2 agrees at 11 bases. V shed 6 bases and J 2 bases; nucleotides not matched to a gene: 15. CDR1 MDHEN and CDR2 SYDVKM come from the germline V gene. The CDR3 runs to 18 residues. CDR3 region: CASRPPGSGRAGAYEQYF. Written as DNA, the CDR3 is TGTGCCAGCAGGCCGCCGGGTAGCGGGAGGGCCGGTGCCTACGAGCAGTACTTC. Filled out from reference TRBV28 and TRBJ2-7, the complete variable domain reads DVKVTQSSRYLVKRTGEKVFLECVQDMDHENMFWYRQDPGLGLRLIYFSYDVKMKEKGDIPEGYSVSREKKERFSLILESASTNQTSMYLCASRPPGSGRAGAYEQYFGPGTRLTVT.

The V and J genes are TRBV6-6 and TRBJ2-7; 10 bases match TRBD1. Per germline, CDR1 MNHNY and CDR2 SVGAGI (reference sequence). The ends lost 5 bases at V and 3 bases at J; junction bases unmatched: 4. The CDR3 runs 14 residues. The CDR3 DNA reads as TGTGCCAGCAGTAACGACAGGGGGCTCTACGAGCAGTACTTC. This sequence encodes CASSNDRGLYEQYF.

This chain uses TRBV15 with TRBJ2-7, with 7 nucleotides matching TRBD1. The germline gives CDR1 LNHNV, CDR2 YYDKDF (reference sequence). Germline trimming cut 9 bases from V and 3 bases from J; bases unmatched to any gene: 11. CDR3 length equals 14 residues. CDR3 bases: TGTGCCACAGCTAAAGGGGGCCTTCTCTACGAGCAGTACTTC. Amino acid sequence: CATAKGGLLYEQYF.

A remark on this clone: At the DNA level, this CDR3 is encoded by other sequences in the same sample as well. This chain links TRBV7-3 with TRBJ2-5; D is uncertain. The germline V and J ends were trimmed by 0 bases and 3 bases, with 5 bases remaining between them. The CDR3 covers 13 residues. The germline V gene encodes CDR1 SGHTA and CDR2 FQGTGA. The CDR3 protein is CASSLTREETQYF. DNA for the CDR3: TGTGCCAGCAGCTTAACTAGGGAAGAGACCCAGTACTTC.

The V call is TRBV5-4, the J call TRBJ2-3; a possible D gene is TRBD2 (5 bases). Trimming pared 4 bases from V and 5 bases from J, leaving 20 bases between. CDR1 SGHNT and CDR2 YYREEE come from the germline V gene (reference sequence). This CDR3 has 16 residues. The CDR3 DNA is TGTGCCAGCAGCGCTGACTATTCCAGGTTCCAAGATACGCAGTATTTT. It yields the protein CASSADYSRFQDTQYF.

V is TRBV18 and J is TRBJ2-1, with D possibly being TRBD2 (6 bases). Trimming left V 6 bases short and J 5 bases short, with 17 bases between. Germline V gene lookup returns CDR1 KGHSH and CDR2 LQKENI. The CDR3 contains 15 residues. This CDR3 is CASSPDWRGNNEQFF. Written as DNA, the CDR3 is TGTGCCAGCTCCCCCGATTGGAGGGGAAACAATGAGCAGTTCTTC.

The rearrangement links TRBV30 to TRBJ2-3; tentative D call: TRBD2 (5 bases). CDR1 GTSNPN and CDR2 SVGIG come from the germline V gene (reference sequence). The CDR3 is 17 amino acids. V lost 5 bases to trimming and J lost 1 base, with 22 bases between them. CDR3 nucleotides: TGTGCCTGGGGGGTCAGGCGAGCTAGCCGGGGCACAGATACGCAGTATTTT. As protein: CAWGVRRASRGTDTQYF.

This chain uses TRBV2 with TRBJ2-2; no clear D. The CDR3 consists of 12 residues. Trimming shortened V by 7 bases and J by 3 bases, and 6 bases separated the two germline ends. Looked up from germline, CDR1 is SNHLY and CDR2 is FYNNEI. In DNA form, the CDR3 reads TGTGCCAGCACGGGTGACACCGGGGAGCTGTTTTTT. The encoded protein is CASTGDTGELFF.

The gene calls are TRBV5-1 and TRBJ2-2; 10 nucleotides agree with TRBD1. J lost 1 base, V lost 4 bases, and 13 bases had no gene match. Looked up from germline, CDR1 is SGHRS and CDR2 is YFSETQ. This CDR3 spans 19 amino acids. Here the CDR3 reads CASSPNRTGGQENTGELFF. The CDR3 nucleotides read TGCGCCAGCAGCCCGAACAGGACAGGGGGACAGGAGAACACCGGGGAGCTGTTTTTT.

The V and J genes are TRBV6-1 and TRBJ1-2; no clear D. The V and J ends lost 2 bases and 0 bases respectively, with 10 bases between them. In germline, CDR1 is MNHNS, CDR2 SASEGT. The CDR3 is made up of 15 amino acids. CDR3 coding DNA: TGTGCCAGCAGTGAAATGGGTCTCCCTAACTATGGCTACACCTTC. Protein product: CASSEMGLPNYGYTF.

The chain carries TRBV2 and TRBJ2-3, with 11 nucleotides matching TRBD2. The CDR3 sequence is 15 residues long. Germline V gives CDR1 SNHLY, CDR2 FYNNEI. V was clipped by 6 bases and J by 8 bases; unmatched bases: 10. The CDR3 protein is CASSTSGSYPATQYF. The CDR3 nucleotides are TGTGCCAGCAGCACTAGCGGGAGTTATCCTGCTACGCAGTATTTT.

The V gene is TRBV7-3, the J gene TRBJ2-1; weak D call: TRBD1 (5 bases). V lost 5 bases and J 9 bases, leaving 14 bases between the germline ends. The CDR3 has 13 amino acids. The germline V gene has CDR1 SGHTA and CDR2 FQGTGA. The CDR3 loop is CASSAARGGEQFF. Here the CDR3 DNA reads TGTGCCAGCAGCGCCGCTAGGGGTGGTGAGCAGTTCTTC.

V gene TRBV7-9 combines with J gene TRBJ2-1; D call uncertain. This CDR3 comprises 13 residues. In germline, CDR1 is SEHNR, CDR2 FQNEAQ (reference sequence). The V end lost 3 bases, the J end lost 7 bases, and 10 bases lay between the germline ends. The CDR3 sequence is CASSFTFSNEQFF. CDR3 in DNA: TGTGCCAGCAGCTTCACCTTTTCGAATGAGCAGTTCTTC.

Only one count was recorded for this clone. The chain links TRBV11-2 to TRBJ1-3; D is unresolved. CDR1 and CDR2 from the germline V gene are SGHAT and FQNNGV. CDR3 length: 14 residues. V shed 5 bases and J shed 0 bases, with 8 bases lying between them. CDR3 amino acids: CASSRLRSGNTIYF. The CDR3 DNA sequence: TGTGCCAGCAGCCGATTGCGCTCTGGAAACACCATATATTTT.

The chain recombines TRBV7-3 with TRBJ2-2; the match to TRBD1 covers 9 bases. With 2 bases clipped from V and 8 bases from J, the junction kept 9 bases outside the gene matches. This CDR3 has 16 residues. Per germline, CDR1 SGHTA and CDR2 FQGTGA. Written as DNA, the CDR3 is TGTGCCAGCAGCTTACTCAGGACAGGGGTGACGGGGGAGCTGTTTTTT. Translated, it gives CASSLLRTGVTGELFF.

This clone was detected once. This chain joins TRBV4-1 and TRBJ2-1; D possibly corresponds to TRBD1 (6 bases). The CDR3 loop spans 16 amino acids. Trimming pared 4 bases from V and 4 bases from J, leaving 17 bases between. The germline V gene has CDR1 MGHRA and CDR2 YSYEKL. CDR3 nucleotide sequence: TGCGCCAGCAGCCCTACACCCCGGACAGCATACAATGAGCAGTTCTTC. It encodes CASSPTPRTAYNEQFF.

Of note for this clone: The same CDR3 is also encoded by other DNA sequences in this sample. V is TRBV6-5 and J is TRBJ2-7; 7 nucleotides agree with TRBD1. The germline V gene encodes CDR1 MNHEY and CDR2 SVGAGI. The V segment lost 6 bases and the J segment 2 bases; nucleotides outside the gene matches: 7. The CDR3 length is 14 residues. The CDR3 coding sequence is TGTGCCAGCAGCTCCCGGGACAGAGCCTACGAGCAGTACTTC. Residues: CASSSRDRAYEQYF.